The 2 T cell receptor beta chains below come from one sample, sequenced in a study of T cell repertoires in cytomegalovirus infection. MiXCR was run by TCRdb on the reads, yielding one entry per CDR3 protein. The sample lists about 450,000 distinct CDR3 sequences, around 32% seen once, with approximately 15% in the top ten. The sample consisted of PBMCs. The source is a human donor in good health (CMV status not recorded). Some clones in this sample may be carry-over from other donors' samples.

In its sample, this clonotype was seen a few times. DNA of the CDR3: TGCAGTGCTAGCCCTAGCAAAGAGACCCAGTACTTC. This sequence encodes CSASPSKETQYF. This sequence joins TRBV20-1 and TRBJ2-5; a weak D match, TRBD2 (5 bases). Per the germline V gene, CDR1 is DFQATT and CDR2 is SNEGSKA (reference sequence). The V gene lost 3 bases and the J gene lost 3 bases, with 8 bases spanning the gap. CDR3 size: 12 residues.

This clonotype was found a few times. The chain couples TRBV7-9 to TRBJ1-2, with TRBD1 as a possible D gene (6 bases). Trimming took 1 base from V and 8 from J, leaving 17 bases between them. Germline lookup yields CDR1 SEHNR and CDR2 FQNEAQ (reference sequence). The CDR3 spans 15 residues. CDR3 sequence (DNA): TGTGCCAGCAGCTTAGAAGAGGTGGGACACCGAGGCTACACCTTC. Translating it yields CASSLEEVGHRGYTF.